One and the same sample provided the 6 T cell receptor beta chains below, sequenced in a study of type 1 regulatory T cells. TCRdb fed the reads into MiXCR, producing one record per CDR3 protein. This table has about 59,000 distinct CDR3 sequences, less than 65% appearing once. These TCRs' antigens remain unknown. Sequences were obtained from cultured non-Tr1 T cells, either the whole culture or a sorted T cell fraction (not recorded which). The receptor source for this set is a human donor in good health.

This chain connects TRBV20-1 to TRBJ1-5, with unresolved D. This CDR3 has 16 amino acids. Germline values: CDR1 DFQATT, CDR2 SNEGSKA (reference sequence). The V end lost 5 bases, the J end lost 4 bases, and 21 bases lay between the germline ends. In nucleotides, the CDR3 is TGCAGTGCTGGTAAGATGACGAGGGCTTCGAATCAGCCCCAGCATTTT. This translates into CSAGKMTRASNQPQHF.

The sample holds a few counts of this clonotype. This chain connects TRBV18 to TRBJ1-5, with unresolved D. The germline gives CDR1 KGHSH, CDR2 LQKENI. Trimming removed 2 bases from V and 3 bases from J, with 8 bases in between. The CDR3 is 14 amino acids. CDR3 residues: CASSPVETNQPQHF. CDR3 in DNA: TGTGCCAGCTCACCAGTAGAGACCAATCAGCCCCAGCATTTT.

The rearrangement joins TRBV20-1 to TRBJ1-1, with a tentative D call TRBD1 (6 bases). This CDR3 comprises 13 residues. From germline, CDR1 is DFQATT and CDR2 SNEGSKA (reference sequence). Trimming pared 3 bases from V and 4 bases from J, leaving 12 bases between. Here the CDR3 reads CSARLGGGTEAFF. The CDR3 nucleotides read TGCAGTGCTAGGTTAGGGGGGGGCACTGAAGCTTTCTTT.

The chain uses TRBV20-1 and TRBJ2-1; no definite D call. CDR3 length: 13 amino acids. The ends were cut back, 2 bases at V and 15 bases at J, with 20 bases in the middle. The germline V gene has CDR1 DFQATT and CDR2 SNEGSKA (reference sequence). The CDR3 nucleotides read TGCAGTGCTAGAAAGGAAGTGGCGGAGACGCGGTTCTTC. Amino acids: CSARKEVAETRFF.

The chain couples TRBV20-1 to TRBJ2-7; the D gene is possibly TRBD1 (6 bases). Germline V gene data show CDR1 as DFQATT and CDR2 as SNEGSKA (reference sequence). The CDR3 spans 13 residues. The ends were cut back, 5 bases at V and 3 bases at J, with 14 bases in the middle. The CDR3 bases are TGCAGTGCTCACCGGGACATCCACTACGAGCAGTACTTC. Residues: CSAHRDIHYEQYF.

V gene TRBV5-1 combines with J gene TRBJ2-1; tentatively, D is TRBD2 (6 bases). CDR1 and CDR2 from the germline V gene are SGHRS and YFSETQ. Trimming removed 2 bases from V and 8 bases from J, with 14 bases in between. This CDR3 has 14 residues. The CDR3 DNA reads TGCGCCAGCAGCTTTACGGTCTCGGGGGATGAGCAGTTCTTC. Amino acids: CASSFTVSGDEQFF.